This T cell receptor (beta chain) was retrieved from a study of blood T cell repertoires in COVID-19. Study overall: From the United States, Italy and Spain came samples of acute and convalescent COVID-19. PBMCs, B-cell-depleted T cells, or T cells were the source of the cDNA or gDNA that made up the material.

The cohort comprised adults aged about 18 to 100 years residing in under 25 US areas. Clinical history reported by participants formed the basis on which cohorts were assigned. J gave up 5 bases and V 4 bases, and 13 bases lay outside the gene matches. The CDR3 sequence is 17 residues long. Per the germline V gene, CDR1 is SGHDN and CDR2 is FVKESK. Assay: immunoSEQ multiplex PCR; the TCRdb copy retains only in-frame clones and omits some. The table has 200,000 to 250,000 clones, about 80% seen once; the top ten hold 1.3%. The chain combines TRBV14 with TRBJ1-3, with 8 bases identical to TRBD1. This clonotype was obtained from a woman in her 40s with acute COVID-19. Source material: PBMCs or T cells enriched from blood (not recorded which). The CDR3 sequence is CASSRGRGPPVRNTIYF. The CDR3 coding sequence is TGTGCCAGCAGCCGGGGCAGGGGGCCCCCGGTTCGAAACACCATATATTTT.